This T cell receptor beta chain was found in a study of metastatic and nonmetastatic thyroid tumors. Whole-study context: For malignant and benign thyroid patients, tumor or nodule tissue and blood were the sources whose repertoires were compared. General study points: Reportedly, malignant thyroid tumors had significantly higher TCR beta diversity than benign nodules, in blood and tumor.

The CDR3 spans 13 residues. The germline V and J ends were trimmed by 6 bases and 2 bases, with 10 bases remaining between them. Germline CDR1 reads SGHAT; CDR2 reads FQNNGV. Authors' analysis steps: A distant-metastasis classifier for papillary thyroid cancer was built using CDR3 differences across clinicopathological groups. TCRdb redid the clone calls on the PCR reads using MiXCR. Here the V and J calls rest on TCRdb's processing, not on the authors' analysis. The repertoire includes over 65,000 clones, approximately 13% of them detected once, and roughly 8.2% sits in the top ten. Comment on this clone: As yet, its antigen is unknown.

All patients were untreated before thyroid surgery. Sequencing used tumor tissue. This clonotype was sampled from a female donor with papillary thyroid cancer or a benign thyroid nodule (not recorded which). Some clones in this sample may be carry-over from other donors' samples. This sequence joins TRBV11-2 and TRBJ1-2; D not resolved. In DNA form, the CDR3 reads TGTGCCAGCAGAGAGAACGTAAACTATGGCTACACCTTC. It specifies CASRENVNYGYTF.